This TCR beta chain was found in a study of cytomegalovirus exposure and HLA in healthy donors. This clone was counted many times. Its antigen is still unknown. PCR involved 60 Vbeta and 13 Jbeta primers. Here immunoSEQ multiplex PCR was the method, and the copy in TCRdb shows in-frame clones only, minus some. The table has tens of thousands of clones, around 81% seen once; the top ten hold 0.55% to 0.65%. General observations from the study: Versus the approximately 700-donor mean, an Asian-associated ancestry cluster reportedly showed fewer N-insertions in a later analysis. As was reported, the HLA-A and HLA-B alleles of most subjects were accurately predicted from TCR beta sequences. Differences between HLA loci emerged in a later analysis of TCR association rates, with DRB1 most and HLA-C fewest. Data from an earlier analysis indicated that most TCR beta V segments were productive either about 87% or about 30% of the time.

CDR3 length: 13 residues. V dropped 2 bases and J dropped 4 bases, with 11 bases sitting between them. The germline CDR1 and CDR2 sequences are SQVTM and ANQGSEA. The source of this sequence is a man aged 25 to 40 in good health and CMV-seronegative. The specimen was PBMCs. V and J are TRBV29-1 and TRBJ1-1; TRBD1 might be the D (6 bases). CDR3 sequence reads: CSVEPGQGTEAFF. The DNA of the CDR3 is TGCAGCGTTGAACCGGGACAAGGCACTGAAGCTTTCTTT.